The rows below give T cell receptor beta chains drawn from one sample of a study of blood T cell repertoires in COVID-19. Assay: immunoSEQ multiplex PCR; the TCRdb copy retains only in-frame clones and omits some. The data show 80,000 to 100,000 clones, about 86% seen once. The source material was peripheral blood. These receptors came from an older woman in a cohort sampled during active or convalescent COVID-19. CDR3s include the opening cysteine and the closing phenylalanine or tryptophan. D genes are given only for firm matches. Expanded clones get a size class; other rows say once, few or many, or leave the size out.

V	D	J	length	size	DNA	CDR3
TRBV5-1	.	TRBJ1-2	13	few	TGCGCCAGCAGCTTGTTAGGGGGCTATGGCTACACCTTC	CASSLLGGYGYTF
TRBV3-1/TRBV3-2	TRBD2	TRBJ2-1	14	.	TGTGCCAGCGCGCTAGCGGGAGTGGCACATGAGCAGTTCTTC	CASALAGVAHEQFF
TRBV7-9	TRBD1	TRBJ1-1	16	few	TGTGCCAGCAGTTCCCCAGCAGGGGGCAGGAACACTGAAGCTTTCTTT	CASSSPAGGRNTEAFF
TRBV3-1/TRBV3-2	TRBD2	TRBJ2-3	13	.	TGTGCCAGCAGGTCAGGGAGGGCAGATACGCAGTATTTT	CASRSGRADTQYF
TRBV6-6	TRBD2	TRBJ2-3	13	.	TGTGCCAGCAACGGGGGGGCCAGGGATACGCAGTATTTT	CASNGGARDTQYF
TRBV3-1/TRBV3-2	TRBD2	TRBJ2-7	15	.	TGTGCCAGCAGCCCGGGACTAGCCCGCTCCTACGAGCAGTACTTC	CASSPGLARSYEQYF
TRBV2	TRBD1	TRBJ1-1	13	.	TGTGCCAGCAGTCAGGGGGGGAACACTGAAGCTTTCTTT	CASSQGGNTEAFF
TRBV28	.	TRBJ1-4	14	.	TGTGCCAGCAGTCGTCAAGGGGTGGCTGAAAAACTGTTTTTT	CASSRQGVAEKLFF
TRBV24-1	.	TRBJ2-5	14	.	TGTGCCACCAGTGATGGGGGAGGCCTAGAGACCCAGTACTTC	CATSDGGGLETQYF
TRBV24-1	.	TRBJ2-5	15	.	TGTGCCACCAGTGACTCCGACCGACATCAAGAGACCCAGTACTTC	CATSDSDRHQETQYF
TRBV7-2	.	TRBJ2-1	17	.	TGTGCCAGCAGCTTAGGGTTCGGGCGGGTGGCCTACAATGAGCAGTTCTTC	CASSLGFGRVAYNEQFF
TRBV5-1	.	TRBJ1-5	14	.	TGCGCCAGCAGCTTGGCTAGGGGTGGACAGCCCCAGCATTTT	CASSLARGGQPQHF
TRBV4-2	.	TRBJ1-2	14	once	TGTGCCAGCAGCCAGACTGACAGGTCTTATGGCTACACCTTC	CASSQTDRSYGYTF
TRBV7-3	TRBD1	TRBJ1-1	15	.	TGTGCCAGCAGCTCGATGGACAGGGTGAACACTGAAGCTTTCTTT	CASSSMDRVNTEAFF
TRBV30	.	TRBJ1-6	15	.	TGTGCCTGGAGGGGGGAGGGAGCCGGCCCTTCACCCCTCCACTTT	CAWRGEGAGPSPLHF
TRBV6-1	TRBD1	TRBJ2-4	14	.	TGTGCCAGCAGTGAAAGAGGGGGCCGGGACATTCAGTACTTC	CASSERGGRDIQYF
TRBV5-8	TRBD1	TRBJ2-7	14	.	TGTGCCAGCAGCCAGAGGACAGGGACCTACGAGCAGTACTTC	CASSQRTGTYEQYF
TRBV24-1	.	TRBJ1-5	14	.	TGTGCCACCAGTGATTTGGCGAACAATCAGCCCCAGCATTTT	CATSDLANNQPQHF
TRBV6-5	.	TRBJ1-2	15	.	TGTGCCAGCAGTCCTGACAGGCCCACTAACTATGGCTACACCTTC	CASSPDRPTNYGYTF
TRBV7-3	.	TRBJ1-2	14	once	TGTGCCAGCAGCTTACTAGGACAAGACTATGGCTACACCTTC	CASSLLGQDYGYTF
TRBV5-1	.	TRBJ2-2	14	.	TGCGCCAGCAGCTTAAGCGGGAACACCGGGGAGCTGTTTTTT	CASSLSGNTGELFF
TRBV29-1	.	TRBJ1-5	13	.	TGCAGCGTTGCAGAGTATAGCAATCAGCCCCAGCATTTT	CSVAEYSNQPQHF
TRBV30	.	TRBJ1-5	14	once	TGTGCCTGGAGTGTACTAGGGTTCAATCAGCCCCAGCATTTT	CAWSVLGFNQPQHF
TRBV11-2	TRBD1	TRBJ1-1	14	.	TGTGCCAGCAGCCGACAGGGGATGAACACTGAAGCTTTCTTT	CASSRQGMNTEAFF
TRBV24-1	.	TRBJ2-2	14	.	TGTGCCACCGGGGGCCCGACGAACACCGGGGAGCTGTTTTTT	CATGGPTNTGELFF
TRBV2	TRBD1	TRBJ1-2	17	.	TGTGCCAGCAGGGAGGGGACAGGGGGCGCTGGGCACTATGGCTACACCTTC	CASREGTGGAGHYGYTF
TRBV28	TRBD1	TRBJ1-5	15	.	TGTGCCAGCAGTTTAAGAGGGGGCAGAAATCAGCCCCAGCATTTT	CASSLRGGRNQPQHF
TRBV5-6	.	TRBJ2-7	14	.	TGTGCCAGCAGCTCCTACTTTGACTCCTACGAGCAGTACTTC	CASSSYFDSYEQYF
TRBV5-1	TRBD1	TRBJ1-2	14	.	TGCGCCAGCAGCGGCGGACAGGGCCCCTATGGCTACACCTTC	CASSGGQGPYGYTF
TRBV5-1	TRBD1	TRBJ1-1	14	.	TGCGCCAGCAGCGCAGACAGGGGTAGGACTGAAGCTTTCTTT	CASSADRGRTEAFF
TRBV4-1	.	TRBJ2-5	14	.	TGCGCCAGCAGCCAAGAAAGGGGCCTAGGTACCCAGTACTTC	CASSQERGLGTQYF
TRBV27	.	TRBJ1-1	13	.	TGTGCCAGCGGGCAGAGCATGAACACTGAAGCTTTCTTT	CASGQSMNTEAFF
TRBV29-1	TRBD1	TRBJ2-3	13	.	TGCAGCGTAGGGACAGCCCCACGGGATACGCAGTATTTT	CSVGTAPRDTQYF
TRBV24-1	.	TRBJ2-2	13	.	TGTGCCACCAGTGACCAGAACACCGGGGAGCTGTTTTTT	CATSDQNTGELFF
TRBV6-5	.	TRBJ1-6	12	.	TGTGCCAGCCACGCGTCAGGCTCACCCCTCCACTTT	CASHASGSPLHF
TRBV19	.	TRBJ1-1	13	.	TGTGCCAGTAGTATCTCCCTGAACACTGAAGCTTTCTTT	CASSISLNTEAFF
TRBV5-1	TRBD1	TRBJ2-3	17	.	TGCGCCAGCAGCTCCGACAGGGGGCAAATGGTTACAGATACGCAGTATTTT	CASSSDRGQMVTDTQYF
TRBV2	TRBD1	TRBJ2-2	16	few	TGTGCCAGCAGTGAAGGTGGCAGGGGGCGGATCGGGGAGCTGTTTTTT	CASSEGGRGRIGELFF
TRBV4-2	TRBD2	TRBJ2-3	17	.	TGTGCCAGCAGCCAAGAGGGCAGCGGGGGTGTCACAGATACGCAGTATTTT	CASSQEGSGGVTDTQYF
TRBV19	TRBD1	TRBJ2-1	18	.	TGTGCCAGTAGGACCACCTCCCACAGGGGGATTAGCATGGATGAGCAGTTCTTC	CASRTTSHRGISMDEQFF
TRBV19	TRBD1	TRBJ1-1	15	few	TGTGCCAGTAACCCGACAGGGGTGGTTAACACTGAAGCTTTCTTT	CASNPTGVVNTEAFF
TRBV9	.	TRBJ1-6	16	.	TGTGCCAGCAGCCCCTCGGGACTTGCCGGCGATTCACCCCTCCACTTT	CASSPSGLAGDSPLHF
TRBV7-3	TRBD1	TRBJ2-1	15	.	TGTGCCAGCAGCCGGGGACAGGGTCGCTACAATGAGCAGTTCTTC	CASSRGQGRYNEQFF
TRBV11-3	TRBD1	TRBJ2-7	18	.	TGTGCCAGCAGCTTACATCAGGACAGGGGTGTATTGGAGCCCGAGCAGTACTTC	CASSLHQDRGVLEPEQYF
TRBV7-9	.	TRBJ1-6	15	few	TGTGCCAGCAGCCTTACCACAAGTCCTAATTCACCCCTCCACTTT	CASSLTTSPNSPLHF